In this sample, the clone carrying this TCR beta chain turned up once. This sample was taken from a study of blood T cell repertoires in COVID-19. In the authors' workflow: Amplification of reference gene primers provided the estimated nucleated cell counts. Here immunoSEQ multiplex PCR was the method, and the copy in TCRdb shows in-frame clones only, minus some. That table supplies the V and J calls and clone size; D and trimming were determined from the DNA. Of some 350,000 clones listed, around 90% are singletons. This TCR came from a woman between 18 and 30 years old who had recovered from COVID-19. Input material: peripheral blood.

The CDR3 coding sequence is TGTGCCAGCAGTTTGCGTCGGGGGACCTATGATGAGCAGTTCTTC. This sequence encodes CASSLRRGTYDEQFF. The rearrangement joins TRBV27 to TRBJ2-1, with D possibly being TRBD2 (6 bases). The V end was cut by 3 bases, the J end by 8 bases, with 17 bases between. CDR1 is MNHEY, CDR2 SMNVEV, per germline (reference sequence). The CDR3 sequence is 15 residues long.